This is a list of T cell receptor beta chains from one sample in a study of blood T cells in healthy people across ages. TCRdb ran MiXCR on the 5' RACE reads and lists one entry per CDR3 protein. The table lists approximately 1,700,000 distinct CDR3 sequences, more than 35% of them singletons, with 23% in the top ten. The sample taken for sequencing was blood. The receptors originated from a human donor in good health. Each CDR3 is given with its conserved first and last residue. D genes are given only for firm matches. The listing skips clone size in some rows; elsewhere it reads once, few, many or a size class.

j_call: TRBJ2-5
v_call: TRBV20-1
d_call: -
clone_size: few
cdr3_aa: CSARGPDTETQYF
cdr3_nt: TGCAGTGCTAGGGGCCCAGACACGGAGACCCAGTACTTC

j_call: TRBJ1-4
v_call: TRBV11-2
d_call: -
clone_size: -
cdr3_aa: CASSPVSFVRMKWELFF
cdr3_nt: TGTGCCAGCAGCCCCGTGTCGTTCGTTCGAATGAAGTGGGAACTGTTTTTT

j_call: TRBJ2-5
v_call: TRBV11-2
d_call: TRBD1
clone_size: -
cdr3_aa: CASSLVPVTAGGETQYF
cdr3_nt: TGTGCCAGCAGCTTAGTACCTGTAACGGCAGGGGGAGAGACCCAGTACTTC

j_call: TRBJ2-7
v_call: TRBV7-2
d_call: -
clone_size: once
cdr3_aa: CASSLFIGGDTYEQYF
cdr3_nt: TGTGCCAGCAGCTTATTTATTGGAGGCGATACCTACGAGCAGTACTTC

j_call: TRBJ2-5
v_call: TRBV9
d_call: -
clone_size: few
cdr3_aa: CASSVDPTETQYF
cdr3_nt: TGTGCCAGCAGCGTAGACCCAACAGAGACCCAGTACTTC

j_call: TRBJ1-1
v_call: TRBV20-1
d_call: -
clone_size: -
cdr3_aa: CSARNTTDMNTEAFF
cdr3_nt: TGCAGTGCTAGAAATACGACAGATATGAACACTGAAGCTTTCTTT

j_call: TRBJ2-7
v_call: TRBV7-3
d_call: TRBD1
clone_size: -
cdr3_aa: CVSSSGQGRQYF
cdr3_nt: TGTGTCAGCAGCTCCGGACAGGGCAGGCAGTACTTC

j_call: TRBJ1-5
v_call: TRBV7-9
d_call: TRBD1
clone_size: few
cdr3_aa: CASSPPGQGVQPQHF
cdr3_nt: TGTGCCAGCAGCCCCCCCGGGCAGGGGGTCCAGCCCCAGCATTTT

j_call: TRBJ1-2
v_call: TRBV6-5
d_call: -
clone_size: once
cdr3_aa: CASSYSNGGNYGYTF
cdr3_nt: TGTGCCAGCAGTTACTCGAACGGCGGAAACTATGGCTACACCTTC

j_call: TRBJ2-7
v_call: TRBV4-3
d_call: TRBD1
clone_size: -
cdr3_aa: CASSQVRAGGYEQYF
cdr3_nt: TGCGCCAGCAGCCAAGTTAGGGCAGGGGGCTACGAGCAGTACTTC

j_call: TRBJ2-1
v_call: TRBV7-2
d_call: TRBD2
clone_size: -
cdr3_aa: CASNRLAGARINYDEQFF
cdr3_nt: TGTGCCAGCAACCGACTAGCGGGGGCGAGAATAAATTACGATGAGCAGTTCTTC

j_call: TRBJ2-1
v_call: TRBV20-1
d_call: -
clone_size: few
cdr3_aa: CSARSRGYEQFF
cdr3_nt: TGCAGTGCTAGGTCCAGGGGATATGAGCAGTTCTTC

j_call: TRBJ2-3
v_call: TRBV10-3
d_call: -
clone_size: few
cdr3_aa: CAISTSRGEDTDTQYF
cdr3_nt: TGTGCCATCAGTACCTCACGAGGGGAAGACACAGATACGCAGTATTTT

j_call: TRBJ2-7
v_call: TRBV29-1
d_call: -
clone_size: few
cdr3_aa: CSVDSGPSYEQYF
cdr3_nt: TGCAGCGTTGATAGCGGACCATCCTACGAGCAGTACTTC

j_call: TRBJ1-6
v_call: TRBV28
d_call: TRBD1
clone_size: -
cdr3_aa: CASSLGAGTADSPLHF
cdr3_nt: TGTGCCAGCAGTTTGGGAGCCGGGACAGCGGATTCACCCCTCCACTTT

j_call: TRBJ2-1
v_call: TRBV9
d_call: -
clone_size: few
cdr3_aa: CASSVAAIPIPYNEQFF
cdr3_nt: TGTGCCAGCAGCGTAGCTGCGATTCCTATACCCTACAATGAGCAGTTCTTC

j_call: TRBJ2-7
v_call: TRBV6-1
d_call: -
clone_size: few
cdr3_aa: CASSEYKSYEQYF
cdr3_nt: TGTGCCAGCAGTGAATACAAATCCTACGAGCAGTACTTC

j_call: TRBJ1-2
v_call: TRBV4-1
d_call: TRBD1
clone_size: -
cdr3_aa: CASSRGGTGGFGYTF
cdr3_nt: TGCGCCAGCAGCCGGGGTGGGACAGGCGGATTTGGCTACACCTTC

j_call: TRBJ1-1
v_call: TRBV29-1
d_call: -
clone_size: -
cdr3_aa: CSVDGQTTEAFF
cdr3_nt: TGCAGCGTTGATGGGCAGACCACTGAAGCTTTCTTT

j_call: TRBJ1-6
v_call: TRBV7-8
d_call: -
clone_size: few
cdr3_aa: CASSFGLVNSYSYNSPLHF
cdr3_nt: TGTGCCAGCAGCTTCGGGCTTGTGAACAGCTACTCCTATAATTCACCCCTCCACTTT

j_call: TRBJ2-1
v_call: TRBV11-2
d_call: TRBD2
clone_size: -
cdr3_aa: CASSSGLSPDNEQFF
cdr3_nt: TGTGCCAGCAGCTCGGGACTATCTCCCGACAATGAGCAGTTCTTC

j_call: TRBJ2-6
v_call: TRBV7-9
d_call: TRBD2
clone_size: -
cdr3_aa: CASRRGVPSGANVLTF
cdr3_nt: TGTGCCAGCAGGCGGGGGGTCCCCTCTGGGGCCAACGTCCTGACTTTC

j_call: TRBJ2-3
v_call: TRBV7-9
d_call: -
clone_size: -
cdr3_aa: CASSPPYLLTGGGATDTQYF
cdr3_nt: TGTGCCAGCAGTCCACCATACCTACTGACCGGAGGAGGAGCCACAGATACGCAGTATTTT

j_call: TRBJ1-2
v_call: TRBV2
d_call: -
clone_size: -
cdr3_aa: CASSEGLGRPSDGYTF
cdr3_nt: TGTGCCAGCAGTGAAGGCTTGGGACGGCCATCAGATGGCTACACCTTC

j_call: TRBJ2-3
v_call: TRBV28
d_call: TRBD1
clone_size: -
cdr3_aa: CAITGTGGGDTQYF
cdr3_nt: TGTGCCATTACCGGGACAGGGGGGGGAGATACGCAGTATTTT

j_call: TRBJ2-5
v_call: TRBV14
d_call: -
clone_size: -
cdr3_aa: CASSQSTDDWETQYF
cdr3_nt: TGTGCCAGCAGCCAATCGACAGACGACTGGGAGACCCAGTACTTC

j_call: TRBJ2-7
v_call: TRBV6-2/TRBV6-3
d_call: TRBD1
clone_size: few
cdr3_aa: CASSYGQEYEQYF
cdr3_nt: TGTGCCAGCAGTTACGGACAGGAATACGAGCAGTACTTC

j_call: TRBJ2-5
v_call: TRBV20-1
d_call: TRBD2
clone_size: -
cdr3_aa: CSARDRILAGVEQYF
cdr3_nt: TGCAGTGCTAGAGATCGCATCCTAGCGGGGGTTGAGCAGTACTTC

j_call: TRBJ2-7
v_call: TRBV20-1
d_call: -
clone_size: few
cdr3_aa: CSARDVRTSYEQYF
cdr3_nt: TGCAGTGCTAGAGATGTACGGACCTCCTACGAGCAGTACTTC

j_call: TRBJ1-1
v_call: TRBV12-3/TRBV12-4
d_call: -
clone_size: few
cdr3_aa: CASSFSVDRTTLNTEAFF
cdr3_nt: TGTGCCAGCAGTTTCTCCGTCGACAGAACAACACTCAACACTGAAGCTTTCTTT

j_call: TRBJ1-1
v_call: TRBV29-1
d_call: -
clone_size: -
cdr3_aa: CSVSPGGSTEAFF
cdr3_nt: TGCAGCGTTTCCCCAGGAGGAAGCACTGAAGCTTTCTTT

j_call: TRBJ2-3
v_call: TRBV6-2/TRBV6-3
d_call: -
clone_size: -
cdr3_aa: CASSYLRRMDTQYF
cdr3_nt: TGTGCCAGCAGTTACTTGCGGAGGATGGATACGCAGTATTTT

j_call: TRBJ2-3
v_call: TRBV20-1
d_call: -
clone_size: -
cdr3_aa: CSASPGSEPLTSTDTQYF
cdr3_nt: TGCAGTGCCTCTCCGGGGTCAGAACCATTAACTAGCACAGATACGCAGTATTTT